Sequencing of this TCR beta chain was carried out in a study of blood T cell repertoires in COVID-19. On the study more broadly: Researchers got acute and convalescent COVID-19 samples from the United States, Italy and Spain. PBMCs, B-cell-depleted T cells, or T cells provided the cDNA or gDNA that made up the material.

Germline assignment: CDR1 SGHTA and CDR2 FQGNSA. The J segment lost 1 base and the V segment lost 5 bases, leaving 4 bases of the junction unmatched. The CDR3 has 15 amino acids. Clones were sequenced by immunoSEQ multiplex PCR, and TCRdb holds only the in-frame ones, with some missing. There are more than 130,000 clones in the sample; about nine tenths occur only once, and 10% to 13% lies in the top ten. The sequencing input was peripheral blood. The clonotype was recovered from a man between 50 and 59 years old with active or convalescent COVID-19. This sequence joins TRBV7-2 and TRBJ2-2; 7 bases match TRBD2. The CDR3 DNA is TGTGCCAGCAGCCCCGGCGGGGGGAACACCGGGGAGCTGTTTTTT. Protein sequence: CASSPGGGNTGELFF.